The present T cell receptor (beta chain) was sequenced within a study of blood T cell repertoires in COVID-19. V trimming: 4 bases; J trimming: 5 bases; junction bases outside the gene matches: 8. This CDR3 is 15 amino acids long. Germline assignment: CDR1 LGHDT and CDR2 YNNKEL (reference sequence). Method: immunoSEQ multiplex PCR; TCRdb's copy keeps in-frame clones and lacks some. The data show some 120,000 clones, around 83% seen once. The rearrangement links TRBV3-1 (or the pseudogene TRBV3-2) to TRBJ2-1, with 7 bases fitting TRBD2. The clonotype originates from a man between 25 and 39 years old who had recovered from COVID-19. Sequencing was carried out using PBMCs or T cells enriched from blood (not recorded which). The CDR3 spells CASSPPWSGDNEQFF. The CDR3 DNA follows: TGTGCCAGCAGCCCCCCATGGAGCGGGGACAATGAGCAGTTCTTC.